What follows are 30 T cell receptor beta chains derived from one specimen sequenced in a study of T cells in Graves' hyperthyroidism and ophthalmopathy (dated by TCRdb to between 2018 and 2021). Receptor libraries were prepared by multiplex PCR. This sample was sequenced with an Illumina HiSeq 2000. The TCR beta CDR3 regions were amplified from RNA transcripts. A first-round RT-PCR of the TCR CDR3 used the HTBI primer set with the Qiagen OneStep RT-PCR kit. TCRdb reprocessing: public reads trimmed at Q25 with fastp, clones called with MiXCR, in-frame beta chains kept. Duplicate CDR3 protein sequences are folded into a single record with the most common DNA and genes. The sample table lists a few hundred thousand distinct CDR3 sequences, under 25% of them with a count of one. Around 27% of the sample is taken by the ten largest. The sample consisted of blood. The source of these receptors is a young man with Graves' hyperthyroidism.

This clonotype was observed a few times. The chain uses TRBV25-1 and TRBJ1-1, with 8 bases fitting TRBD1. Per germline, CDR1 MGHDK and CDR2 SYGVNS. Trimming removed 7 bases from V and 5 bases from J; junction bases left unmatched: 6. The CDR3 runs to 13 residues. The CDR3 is CASKGQGQTEAFF. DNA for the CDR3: TGTGCCAGCAAAGGACAGGGACAGACTGAAGCTTTCTTT.

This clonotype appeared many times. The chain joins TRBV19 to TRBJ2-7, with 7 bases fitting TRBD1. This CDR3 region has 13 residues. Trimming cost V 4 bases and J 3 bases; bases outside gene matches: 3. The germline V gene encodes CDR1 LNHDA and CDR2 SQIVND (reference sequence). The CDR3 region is CASSTGGFYEQYF. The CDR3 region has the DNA TGTGCCAGTAGTACAGGGGGATTCTACGAGCAGTACTTC.

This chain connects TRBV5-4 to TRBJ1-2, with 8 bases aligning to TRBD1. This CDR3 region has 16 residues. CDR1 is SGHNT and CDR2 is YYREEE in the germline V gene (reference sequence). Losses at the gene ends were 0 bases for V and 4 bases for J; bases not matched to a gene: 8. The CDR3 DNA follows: TGTGCCAGCAGCTTGGCTTGGCAGGGGGCCCGCTATGGCTACACCTTC. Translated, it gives CASSLAWQGARYGYTF.

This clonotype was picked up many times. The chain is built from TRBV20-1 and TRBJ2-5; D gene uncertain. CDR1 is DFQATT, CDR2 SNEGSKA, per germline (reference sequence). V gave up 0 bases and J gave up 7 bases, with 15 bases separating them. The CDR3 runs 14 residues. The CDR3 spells CSARDIRGDGTQYF. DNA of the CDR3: TGCAGTGCTAGAGATATTAGAGGCGATGGGACCCAGTACTTC.

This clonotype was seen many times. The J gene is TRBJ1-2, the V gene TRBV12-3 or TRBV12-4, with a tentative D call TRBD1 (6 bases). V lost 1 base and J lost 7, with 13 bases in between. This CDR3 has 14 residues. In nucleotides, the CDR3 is TGTGCCAGCAGTTTAGTTCAGGGGCCCGTTGGCTACACCTTC. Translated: CASSLVQGPVGYTF.

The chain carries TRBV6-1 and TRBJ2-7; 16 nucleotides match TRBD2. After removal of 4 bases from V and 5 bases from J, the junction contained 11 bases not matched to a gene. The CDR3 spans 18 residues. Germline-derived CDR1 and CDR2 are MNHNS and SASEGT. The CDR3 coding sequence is TGTGCCAGCAGTGCGGGACTAGCGGGGGGGTCCATTCGGAACGAGCAGTACTTC. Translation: CASSAGLAGGSIRNEQYF.

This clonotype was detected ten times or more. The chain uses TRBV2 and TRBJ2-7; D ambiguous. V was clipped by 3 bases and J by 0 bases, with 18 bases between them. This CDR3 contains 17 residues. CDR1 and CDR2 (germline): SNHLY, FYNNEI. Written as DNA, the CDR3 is TGTGCCAGCAGTGACCCCCACTCAAGGGTGAGCTCCTACGAGCAGTACTTC. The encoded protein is CASSDPHSRVSSYEQYF.

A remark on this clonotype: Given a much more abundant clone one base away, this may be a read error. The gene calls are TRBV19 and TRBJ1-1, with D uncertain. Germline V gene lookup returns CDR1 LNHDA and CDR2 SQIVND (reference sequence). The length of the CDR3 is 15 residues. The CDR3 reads CAGSIDLRATSGAFF. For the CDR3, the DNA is TGTGCCGGTAGTATAGATCTAAGGGCGACCTCGGGAGCTTTCTTT.

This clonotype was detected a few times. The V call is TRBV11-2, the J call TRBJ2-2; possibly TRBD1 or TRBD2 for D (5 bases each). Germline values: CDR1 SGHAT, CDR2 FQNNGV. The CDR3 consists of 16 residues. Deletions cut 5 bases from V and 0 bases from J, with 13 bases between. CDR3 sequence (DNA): TGTGCCAGCAGCCTCTCCGGGACGACGAACACCGGGGAGCTGTTTTTT. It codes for CASSLSGTTNTGELFF. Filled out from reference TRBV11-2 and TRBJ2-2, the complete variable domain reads EAGVAQSPRYKIIEKRQSVAFWCNPISGHATLYWYQQILGQGPKLLIQFQNNGVVDDSQLPKDRFSAERLKGVDSTLKIQPAKLEDSAVYLCASSLSGTTNTGELFFGEGSRLTVL.

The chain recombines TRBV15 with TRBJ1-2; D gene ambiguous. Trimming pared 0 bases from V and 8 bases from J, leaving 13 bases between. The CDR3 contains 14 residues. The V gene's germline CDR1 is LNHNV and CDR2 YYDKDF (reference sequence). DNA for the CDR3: TGTGCCACCAGCAGAGATCGTTTTTGGCTCGGCTACACCTTC. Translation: CATSRDRFWLGYTF.

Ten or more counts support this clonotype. In DNA form, the CDR3 reads TGTGCCGCCCCACTGTGCTACGAGCAGTACTTC. Its translation is CAAPLCYEQYF. This chain connects TRBV6-2 or TRBV6-3 to TRBJ2-7; unclear D gene. Germline CDR1 and CDR2: MNHEY and SVGEGT. The CDR3 totals 11 residues. V was clipped by 11 bases and J by 3 bases, with 11 bases between them.

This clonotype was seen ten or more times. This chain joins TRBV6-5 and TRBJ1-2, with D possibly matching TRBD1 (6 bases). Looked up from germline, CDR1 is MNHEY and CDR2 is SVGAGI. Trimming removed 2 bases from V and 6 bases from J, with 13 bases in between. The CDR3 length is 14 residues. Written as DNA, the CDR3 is TGTGCCAGCAGTTACCCGGGGGGGGCAGATGGCTACACCTTC. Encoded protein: CASSYPGGADGYTF.

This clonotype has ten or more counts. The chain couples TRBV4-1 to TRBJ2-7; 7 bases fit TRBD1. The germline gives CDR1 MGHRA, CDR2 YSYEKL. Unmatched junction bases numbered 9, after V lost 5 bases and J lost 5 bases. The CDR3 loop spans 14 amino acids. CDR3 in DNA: TGCGCCAGCAGCGCTGACAGGGCTACAGACGAGCAGTACTTC. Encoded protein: CASSADRATDEQYF.

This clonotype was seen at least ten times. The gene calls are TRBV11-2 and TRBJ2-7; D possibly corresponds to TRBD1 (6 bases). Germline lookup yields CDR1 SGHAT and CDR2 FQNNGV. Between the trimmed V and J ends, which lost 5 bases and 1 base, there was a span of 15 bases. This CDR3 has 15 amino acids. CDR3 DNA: TGTGCCAGCAGCCCTCTTGGGGGCCCTTCCTACGAGCAGTACTTC. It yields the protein CASSPLGGPSYEQYF.

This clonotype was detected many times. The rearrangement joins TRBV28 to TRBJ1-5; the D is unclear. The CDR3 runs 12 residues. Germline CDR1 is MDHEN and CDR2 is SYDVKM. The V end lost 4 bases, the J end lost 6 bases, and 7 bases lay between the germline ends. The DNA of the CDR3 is TGTGCCAGCAGTTCCCGGTCTCAGCCCCAGCATTTT. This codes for CASSSRSQPQHF.

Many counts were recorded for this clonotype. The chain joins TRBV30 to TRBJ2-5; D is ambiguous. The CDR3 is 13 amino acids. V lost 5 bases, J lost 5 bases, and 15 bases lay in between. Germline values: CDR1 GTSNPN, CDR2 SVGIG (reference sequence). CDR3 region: CAWGPGLGETQYF. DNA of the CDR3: TGTGCCTGGGGCCCCGGGTTGGGGGAGACCCAGTACTTC.

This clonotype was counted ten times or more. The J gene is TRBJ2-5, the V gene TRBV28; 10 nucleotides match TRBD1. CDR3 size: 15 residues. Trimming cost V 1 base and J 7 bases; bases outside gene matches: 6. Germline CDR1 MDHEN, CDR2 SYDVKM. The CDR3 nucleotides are TGTGCCAGCAGTTTATTCGGGACAGGGGAGGGGACCCAGTACTTC. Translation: CASSLFGTGEGTQYF.

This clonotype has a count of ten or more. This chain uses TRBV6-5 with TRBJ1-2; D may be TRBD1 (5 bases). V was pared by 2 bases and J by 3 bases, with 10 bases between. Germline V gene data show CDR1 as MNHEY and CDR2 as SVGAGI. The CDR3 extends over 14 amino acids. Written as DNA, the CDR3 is TGTGCCAGCAGTTACGACCAAGGGGACTATGGCTACACCTTC. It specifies CASSYDQGDYGYTF.

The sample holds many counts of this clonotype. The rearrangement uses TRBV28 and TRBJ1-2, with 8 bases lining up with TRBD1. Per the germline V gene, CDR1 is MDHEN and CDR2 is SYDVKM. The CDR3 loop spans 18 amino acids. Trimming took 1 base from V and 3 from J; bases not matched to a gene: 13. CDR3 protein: CASSLFPDREGGYYGYTF. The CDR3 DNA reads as TGTGCCAGCAGTTTATTTCCGGACAGGGAGGGGGGATACTATGGCTACACCTTC.

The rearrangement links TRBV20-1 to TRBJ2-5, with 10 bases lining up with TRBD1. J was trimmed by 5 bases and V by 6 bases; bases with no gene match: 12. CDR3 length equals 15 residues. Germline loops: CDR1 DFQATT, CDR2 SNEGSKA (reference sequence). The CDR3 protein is CSALVRDRGWETQYF. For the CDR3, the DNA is TGCAGTGCCCTAGTCAGGGACAGGGGATGGGAGACCCAGTACTTC.

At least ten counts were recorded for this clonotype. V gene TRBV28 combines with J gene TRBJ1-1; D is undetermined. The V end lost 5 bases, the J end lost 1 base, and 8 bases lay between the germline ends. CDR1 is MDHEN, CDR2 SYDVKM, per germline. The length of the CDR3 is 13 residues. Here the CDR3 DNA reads TGTGCCAGCAGTAGGGTGGAGAACACTGAAGCTTTCTTT. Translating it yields CASSRVENTEAFF.

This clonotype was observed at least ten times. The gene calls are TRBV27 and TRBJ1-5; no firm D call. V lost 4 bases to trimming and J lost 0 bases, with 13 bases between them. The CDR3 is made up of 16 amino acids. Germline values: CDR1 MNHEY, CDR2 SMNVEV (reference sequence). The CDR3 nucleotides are TGTGCCAGCAGTTATGGGCCGTCCTTTAGCAATCAGCCCCAGCATTTT. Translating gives CASSYGPSFSNQPQHF.

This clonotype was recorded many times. Written as DNA, the CDR3 is TGCGCCAGCAGCCAAGAAGCTTCCTACGAGCAGTACTTC. Its protein is CASSQEASYEQYF. The rearrangement uses TRBV4-1 and TRBJ2-7; D not certain. In germline, CDR1 is MGHRA, CDR2 YSYEKL. The CDR3 spans 13 residues. V was trimmed by 0 bases and J by 1 base, leaving 4 bases between them.

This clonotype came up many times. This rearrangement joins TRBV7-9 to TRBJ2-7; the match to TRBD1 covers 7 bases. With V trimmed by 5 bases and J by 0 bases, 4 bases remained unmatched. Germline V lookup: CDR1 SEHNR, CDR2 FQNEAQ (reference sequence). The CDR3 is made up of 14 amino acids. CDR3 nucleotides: TGTGCCAGCAGCACCCGACAGGGCTCCTACGAGCAGTACTTC. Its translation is CASSTRQGSYEQYF.

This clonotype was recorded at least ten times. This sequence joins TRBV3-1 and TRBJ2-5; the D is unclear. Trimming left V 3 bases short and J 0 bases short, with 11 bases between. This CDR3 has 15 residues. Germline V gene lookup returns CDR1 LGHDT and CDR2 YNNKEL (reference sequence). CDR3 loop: CASSHGRLYQETQYF. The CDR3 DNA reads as TGTGCCAGCAGCCACGGACGGTTGTACCAAGAGACCCAGTACTTC.

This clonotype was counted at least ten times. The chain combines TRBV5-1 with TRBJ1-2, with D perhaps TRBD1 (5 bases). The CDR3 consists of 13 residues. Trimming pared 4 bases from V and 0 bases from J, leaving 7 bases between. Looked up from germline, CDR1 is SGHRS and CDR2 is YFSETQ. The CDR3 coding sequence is TGCGCCAGCAGCGCGACAGCTAACTATGGCTACACCTTC. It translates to CASSATANYGYTF.

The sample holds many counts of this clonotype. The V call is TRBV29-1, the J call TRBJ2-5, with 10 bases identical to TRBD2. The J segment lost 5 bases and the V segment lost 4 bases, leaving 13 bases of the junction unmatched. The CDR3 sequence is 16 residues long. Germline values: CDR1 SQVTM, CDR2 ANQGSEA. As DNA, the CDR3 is TGCAGCGTTGGCTCCGGTAGCGGGGGGCTTTTGGAGACCCAGTACTTC. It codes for CSVGSGSGGLLETQYF.

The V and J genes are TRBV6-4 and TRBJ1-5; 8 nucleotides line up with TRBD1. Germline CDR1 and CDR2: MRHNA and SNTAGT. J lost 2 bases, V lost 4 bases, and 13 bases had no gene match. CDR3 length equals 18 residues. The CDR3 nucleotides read TGTGCCAGCAGTGTGAACAGGGGGGGAATGAGTGGCAATCAGCCCCAGCATTTT. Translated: CASSVNRGGMSGNQPQHF.

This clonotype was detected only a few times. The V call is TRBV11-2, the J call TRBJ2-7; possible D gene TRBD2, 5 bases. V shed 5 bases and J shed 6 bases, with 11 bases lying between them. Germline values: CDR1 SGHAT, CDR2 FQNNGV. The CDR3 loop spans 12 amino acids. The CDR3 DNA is TGTGCCAGCAGCCCCGTGGGAGTCGAGCAGTACTTC. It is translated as CASSPVGVEQYF.

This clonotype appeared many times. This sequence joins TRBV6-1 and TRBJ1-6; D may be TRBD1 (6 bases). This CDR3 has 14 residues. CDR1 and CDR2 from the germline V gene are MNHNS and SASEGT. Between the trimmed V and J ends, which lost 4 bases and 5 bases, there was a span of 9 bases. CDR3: CASSGQEDNSPLHF. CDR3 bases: TGTGCCAGCAGTGGACAGGAAGATAATTCACCCCTCCACTTT.